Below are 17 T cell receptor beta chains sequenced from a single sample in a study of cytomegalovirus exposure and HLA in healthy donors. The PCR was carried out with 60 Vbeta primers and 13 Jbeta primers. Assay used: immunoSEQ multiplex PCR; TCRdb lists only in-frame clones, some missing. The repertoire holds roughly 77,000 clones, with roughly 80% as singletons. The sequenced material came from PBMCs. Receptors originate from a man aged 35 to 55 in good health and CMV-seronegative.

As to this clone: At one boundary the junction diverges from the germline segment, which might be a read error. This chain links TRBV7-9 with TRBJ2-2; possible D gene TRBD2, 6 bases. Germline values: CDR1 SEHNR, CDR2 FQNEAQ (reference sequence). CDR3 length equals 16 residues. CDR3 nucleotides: TGTACCAGCAGCCACCCCCGAACGGGAGCCACCGGGGAGCTGTTTTTT. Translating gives CTSSHPRTGATGELFF.

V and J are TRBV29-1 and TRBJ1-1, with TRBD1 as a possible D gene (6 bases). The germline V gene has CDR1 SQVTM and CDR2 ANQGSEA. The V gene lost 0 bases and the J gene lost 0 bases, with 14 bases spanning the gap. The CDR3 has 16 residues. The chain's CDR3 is CSVEDRGGGMNTEAFF. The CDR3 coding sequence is TGCAGCGTTGAAGATCGGGGAGGGGGAATGAACACTGAAGCTTTCTTT.

The CDR3 loop is CASSASQGANDGYTF. CDR3 in DNA: TGTGCCAGCAGCGCGTCCCAGGGGGCGAACGACGGCTACACCTTC. V and J are TRBV9 and TRBJ1-2, with TRBD1 matching over 8 bases. Germline CDR1 and CDR2: SGDLS and YYNGEE. V dropped 3 bases and J dropped 8; count of bases not matched to a gene: 12. This CDR3 spans 15 amino acids.

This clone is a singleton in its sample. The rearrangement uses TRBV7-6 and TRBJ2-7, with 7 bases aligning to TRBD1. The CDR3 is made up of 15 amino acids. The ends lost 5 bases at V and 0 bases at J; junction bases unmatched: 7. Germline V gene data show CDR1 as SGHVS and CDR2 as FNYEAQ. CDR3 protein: CASSEGQSPSYEQYF. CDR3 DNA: TGTGCCAGCAGCGAGGGACAGAGCCCCTCCTACGAGCAGTACTTC.

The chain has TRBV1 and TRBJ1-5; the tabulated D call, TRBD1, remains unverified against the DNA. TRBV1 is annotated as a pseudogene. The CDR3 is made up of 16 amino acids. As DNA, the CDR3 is TGCACCAGCCTCACCCAGGACAGGAAGAACAATCAGCCCCAGCATTTT. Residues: CTSLTQDRKNNQPQHF.

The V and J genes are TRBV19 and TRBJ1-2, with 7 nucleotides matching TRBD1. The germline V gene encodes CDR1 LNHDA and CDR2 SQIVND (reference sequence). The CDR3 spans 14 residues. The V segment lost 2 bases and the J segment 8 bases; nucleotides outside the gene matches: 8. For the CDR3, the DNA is TGTGCCAGTAGTATACTCACAGGGGTGCTCGGCTACACCTTC. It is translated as CASSILTGVLGYTF.

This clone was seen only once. CDR3 sequence (DNA): TGTGCCAGTAGTCCGGACTACTATTCCTACAATGAGCAGTTCTTC. Translating it yields CASSPDYYSYNEQFF. The chain employs TRBV19 and TRBJ2-1; D may be TRBD2 (6 bases). The CDR3 is made up of 15 amino acids. Germline lookup yields CDR1 LNHDA and CDR2 SQIVND (reference sequence). The germline V and J ends were trimmed by 5 bases and 1 base, with 12 bases remaining between them.

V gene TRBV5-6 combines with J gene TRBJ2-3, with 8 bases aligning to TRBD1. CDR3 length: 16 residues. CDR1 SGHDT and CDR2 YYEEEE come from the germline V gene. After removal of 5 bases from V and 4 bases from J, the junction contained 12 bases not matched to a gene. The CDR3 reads CASSKPDRASADTQYF. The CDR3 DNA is TGTGCCAGCAGTAAACCGGACAGGGCTAGTGCAGATACGCAGTATTTT.

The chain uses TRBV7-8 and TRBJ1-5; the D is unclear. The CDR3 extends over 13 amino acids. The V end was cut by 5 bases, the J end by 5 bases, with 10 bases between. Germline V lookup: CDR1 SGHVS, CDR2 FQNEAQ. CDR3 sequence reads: CASSQTKDQPQHF. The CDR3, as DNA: TGTGCCAGCAGCCAGACTAAGGATCAGCCCCAGCATTTT.

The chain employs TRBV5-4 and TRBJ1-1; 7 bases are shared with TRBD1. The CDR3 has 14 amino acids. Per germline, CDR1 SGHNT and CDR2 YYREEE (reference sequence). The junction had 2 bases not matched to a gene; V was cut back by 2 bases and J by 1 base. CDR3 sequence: CASSFWTGNTEAFF. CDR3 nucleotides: TGTGCCAGCAGCTTCTGGACAGGGAACACTGAAGCTTTCTTT.

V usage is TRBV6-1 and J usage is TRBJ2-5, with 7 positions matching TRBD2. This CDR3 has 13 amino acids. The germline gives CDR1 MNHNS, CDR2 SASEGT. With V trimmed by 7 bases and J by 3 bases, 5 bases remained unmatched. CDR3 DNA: TGTGCCAGCATCACGGGAGGAAAAGAGACCCAGTACTTC. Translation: CASITGGKETQYF.

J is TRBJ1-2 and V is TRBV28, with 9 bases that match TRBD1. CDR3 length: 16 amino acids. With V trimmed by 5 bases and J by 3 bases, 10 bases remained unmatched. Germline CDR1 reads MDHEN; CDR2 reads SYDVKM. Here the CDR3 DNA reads TGTGCCAGCAGTCCGGGACAGGGAGGCCCGTACTATGGCTACACCTTC. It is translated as CASSPGQGGPYYGYTF.

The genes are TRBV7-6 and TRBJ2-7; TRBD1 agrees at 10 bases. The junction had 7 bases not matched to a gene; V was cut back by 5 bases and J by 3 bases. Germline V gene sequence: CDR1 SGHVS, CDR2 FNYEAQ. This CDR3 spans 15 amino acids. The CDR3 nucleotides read TGTGCCAGCAGCCCTCGACAGGGGGCACTCTACGAGCAGTACTTC. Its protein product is CASSPRQGALYEQYF.

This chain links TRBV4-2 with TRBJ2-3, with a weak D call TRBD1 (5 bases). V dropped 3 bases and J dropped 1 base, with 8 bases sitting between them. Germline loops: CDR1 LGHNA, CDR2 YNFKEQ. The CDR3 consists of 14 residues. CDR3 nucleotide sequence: TGTGCCAGCAGCCATGACAGCCGCACAGATACGCAGTATTTT. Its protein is CASSHDSRTDTQYF.

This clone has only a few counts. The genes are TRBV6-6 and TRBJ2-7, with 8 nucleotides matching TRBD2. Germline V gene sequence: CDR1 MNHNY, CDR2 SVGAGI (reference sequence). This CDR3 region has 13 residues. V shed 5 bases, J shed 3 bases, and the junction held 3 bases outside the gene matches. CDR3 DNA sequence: TGTGCCAGCAGTCTTGCGGGGGGCTACGAGCAGTACTTC. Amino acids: CASSLAGGYEQYF.

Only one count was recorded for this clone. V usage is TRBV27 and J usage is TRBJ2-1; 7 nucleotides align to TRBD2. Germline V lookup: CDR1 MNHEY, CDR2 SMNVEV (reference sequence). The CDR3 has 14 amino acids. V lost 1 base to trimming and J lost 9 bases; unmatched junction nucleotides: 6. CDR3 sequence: CASSLWAGAGEQFF. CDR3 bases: TGTGCCAGCAGTTTATGGGCGGGAGCGGGTGAGCAGTTCTTC.

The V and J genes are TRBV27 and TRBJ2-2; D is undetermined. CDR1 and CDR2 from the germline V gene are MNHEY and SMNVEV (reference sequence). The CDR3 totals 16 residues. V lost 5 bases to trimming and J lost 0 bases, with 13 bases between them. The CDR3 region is CASSQWANSNTGELFF. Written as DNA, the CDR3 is TGTGCCAGCAGTCAATGGGCTAACTCGAACACCGGGGAGCTGTTTTTT.